This TCR beta chain was sequenced for a study of OX40 agonist ivuxolimab in advanced cancers. In the study overall: Males comprised 70% to 90% of the group, whose mean age was about 60 years (range about 20 to 85).

Sequencing used immunoSEQ multiplex PCR; TCRdb keeps in-frame clones, though not all of them. Here the sample spans roughly 10,000 clones, approximately 70% being singletons. Germline V gene lookup returns CDR1 SGHNT and CDR2 YYREEE (reference sequence). CDR3 length: 15 residues. Trimming took 4 bases from V and 2 from J; bases not matched to a gene: 5. Points from the study as a whole: Averaged across samples, CD8+ T cells carried more expanded clones than CD4+ did. At doses 0.1 to 3.0 mg/kg, CD4+ and CD8+ clones expanded.

In the case of this clone: No antigen is known for it.

This chain joins TRBV5-4 and TRBJ2-7; 11 bases are shared with TRBD2. The input for sequencing was CD4+ or CD8+ T cells sorted from blood, taken in a trial of the OX40 agonist ivuxolimab. The receptor was isolated from an adult with an advanced solid tumor such as melanoma, head and neck, liver or kidney cancer. This CDR3 reads CASSPGTSGTYEQYF. The CDR3, as DNA: TGTGCCAGCAGCCCCGGGACTAGCGGTACCTACGAGCAGTACTTC.